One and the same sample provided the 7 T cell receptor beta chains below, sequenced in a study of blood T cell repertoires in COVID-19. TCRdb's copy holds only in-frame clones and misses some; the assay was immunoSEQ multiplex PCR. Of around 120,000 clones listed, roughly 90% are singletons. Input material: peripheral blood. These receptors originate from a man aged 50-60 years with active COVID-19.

The CDR3 region has the DNA TGTGCCAGCAGCTTAGTACAGGCCATGAACACTGAAGCTTTCTTT. Residues: CASSLVQAMNTEAFF. The chain recombines TRBV7-9 with TRBJ1-1; the D gene is possibly TRBD1 (5 bases). Germline lookup yields CDR1 SEHNR and CDR2 FQNEAQ (reference sequence). The CDR3 is made up of 15 amino acids. V was clipped by 1 base and J by 0 bases, with 9 bases between them.

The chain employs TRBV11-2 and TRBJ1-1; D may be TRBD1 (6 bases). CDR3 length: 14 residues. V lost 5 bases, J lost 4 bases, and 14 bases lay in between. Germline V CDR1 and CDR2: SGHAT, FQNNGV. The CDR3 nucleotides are TGTGCCAGCAGCGAACAGGGTCTAGGCACTGAAGCTTTCTTT. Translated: CASSEQGLGTEAFF.

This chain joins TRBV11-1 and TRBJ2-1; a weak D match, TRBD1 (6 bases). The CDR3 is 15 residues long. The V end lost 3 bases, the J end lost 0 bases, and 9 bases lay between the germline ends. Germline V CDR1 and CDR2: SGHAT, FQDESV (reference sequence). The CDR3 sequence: CASSLVGASYNEQFF. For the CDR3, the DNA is TGTGCCAGCAGCTTGGTGGGGGCCTCCTACAATGAGCAGTTCTTC. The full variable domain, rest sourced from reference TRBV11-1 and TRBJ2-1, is EAEVAQSPRYKITEKSQAVAFWCDPISGHATLYWYRQILGQGPELLVQFQDESVVDDSQLPKDRFSAERLKGVDSTLKIQPAELGDSAMYLCASSLVGASYNEQFFGPGTRLTVL.

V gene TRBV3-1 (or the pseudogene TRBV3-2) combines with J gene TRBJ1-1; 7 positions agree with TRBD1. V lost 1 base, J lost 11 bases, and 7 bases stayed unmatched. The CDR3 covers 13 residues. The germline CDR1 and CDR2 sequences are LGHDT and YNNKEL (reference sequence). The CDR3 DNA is TGTGCCAGCAGCCAAGTCCATACAGGGGTTGCTTTCTTT. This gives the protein CASSQVHTGVAFF.

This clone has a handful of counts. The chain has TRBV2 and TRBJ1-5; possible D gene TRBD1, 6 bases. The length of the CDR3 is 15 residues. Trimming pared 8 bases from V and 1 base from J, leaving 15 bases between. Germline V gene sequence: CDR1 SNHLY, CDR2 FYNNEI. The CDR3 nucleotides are TGTGCCAGCTCCCAACAGGGTAGAAGCAATCAGCCCCAGCATTTT. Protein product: CASSQQGRSNQPQHF.

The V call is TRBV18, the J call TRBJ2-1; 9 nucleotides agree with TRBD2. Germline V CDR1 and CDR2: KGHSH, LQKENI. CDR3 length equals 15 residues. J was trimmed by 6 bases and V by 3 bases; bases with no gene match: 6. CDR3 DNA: TGTGCCAGCTCACCCTTGGCGGGGGGGCGCAATGAGCAGTTCTTC. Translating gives CASSPLAGGRNEQFF.

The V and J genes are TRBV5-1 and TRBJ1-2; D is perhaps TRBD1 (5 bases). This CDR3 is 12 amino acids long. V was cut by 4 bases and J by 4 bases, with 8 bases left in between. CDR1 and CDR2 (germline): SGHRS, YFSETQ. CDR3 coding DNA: TGCGCCAGCAGCCGAGACAGCTATGGCTACACCTTC. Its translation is CASSRDSYGYTF.